The 4 T cell receptor beta chains reported below all come from one sample, sequenced in a study of OX40 agonist ivuxolimab in advanced cancers. Libraries were prepared through the immunoSEQ multiplex PCR assay. Imported from immuneACCESS, the table was reduced by TCRdb to in-frame sequences with V and J called. These copies leave out some clones; in studies compared against another copy, an unresolved V gene accounts for under half, and the cause of the remainder is not known. Across this sample there are tens of thousands of clones, with about 88% seen only once. Of the sample, less than 5.5% is held by the ten largest clones. The specimen was CD4+ or CD8+ T cells sorted from blood, collected in a trial of the OX40 agonist ivuxolimab. These receptors were taken from an adult with an advanced solid tumor such as melanoma, head and neck, liver or kidney cancer.

This clone appeared a single time. This chain uses TRBV28 with TRBJ2-2; no definite D call. The germline gives CDR1 MDHEN, CDR2 SYDVKM. Trimming cost V 8 bases and J 7 bases, with 11 bases left between them. The CDR3 is made up of 12 amino acids. CDR3 in amino acids: CASLGYLGELFF. Written as DNA, the CDR3 is TGTGCCAGCCTTGGTTACCTCGGGGAGCTGTTTTTT.

This clone was seen only a few times. The rearrangement links TRBV7-9 to TRBJ2-7; possibly TRBD1 or TRBD2 for D (5 bases each). This CDR3 region has 15 residues. The V end lost 5 bases, the J end lost 0 bases, and 14 bases lay between the germline ends. From germline, CDR1 is SEHNR and CDR2 FQNEAQ (reference sequence). DNA for the CDR3: TGTGCCAGCAGCCCAGAGGGGACCAGCTCCTACGAGCAGTACTTC. Residues: CASSPEGTSSYEQYF.

This clone was recorded only once. This chain links TRBV5-8 with TRBJ2-2; D may be TRBD1 (6 bases). Germline V gene lookup returns CDR1 SGHTS and CDR2 YDEGEE. This CDR3 has 14 amino acids. Between the trimmed V and J ends, which lost 6 bases and 2 bases, there was a span of 11 bases. The CDR3 region is CASTMDSNTGELFF. DNA of the CDR3: TGTGCCAGCACCATGGACAGCAACACCGGGGAGCTGTTTTTT.

Concerning this clone: The sample contains more than one DNA sequence encoding this CDR3. J is TRBJ1-1 and V is TRBV5-1; D is uncertain. Trimming pared 0 bases from V and 1 base from J, leaving 7 bases between. Germline lookup yields CDR1 SGHRS and CDR2 YFSETQ. CDR3 size: 14 residues. DNA of the CDR3: TGCGCCAGCAGCTTGGACGCAGGGAACACTGAAGCTTTCTTT. Translation: CASSLDAGNTEAFF.